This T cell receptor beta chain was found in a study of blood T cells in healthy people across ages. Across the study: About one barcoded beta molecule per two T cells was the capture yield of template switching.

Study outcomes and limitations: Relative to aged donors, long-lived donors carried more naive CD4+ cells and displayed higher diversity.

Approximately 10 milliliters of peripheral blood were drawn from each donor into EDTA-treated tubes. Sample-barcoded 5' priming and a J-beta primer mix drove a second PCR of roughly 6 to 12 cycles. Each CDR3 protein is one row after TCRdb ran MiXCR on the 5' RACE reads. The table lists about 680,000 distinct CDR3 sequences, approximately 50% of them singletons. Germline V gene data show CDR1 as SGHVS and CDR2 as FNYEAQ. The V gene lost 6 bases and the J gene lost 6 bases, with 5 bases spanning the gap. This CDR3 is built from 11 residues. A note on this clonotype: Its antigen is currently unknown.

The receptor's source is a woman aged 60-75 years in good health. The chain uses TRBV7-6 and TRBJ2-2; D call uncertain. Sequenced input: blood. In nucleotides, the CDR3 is TGTGCCAGCAGTCCCGCCGGGGAGCTGTTTTTT. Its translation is CASSPAGELFF.